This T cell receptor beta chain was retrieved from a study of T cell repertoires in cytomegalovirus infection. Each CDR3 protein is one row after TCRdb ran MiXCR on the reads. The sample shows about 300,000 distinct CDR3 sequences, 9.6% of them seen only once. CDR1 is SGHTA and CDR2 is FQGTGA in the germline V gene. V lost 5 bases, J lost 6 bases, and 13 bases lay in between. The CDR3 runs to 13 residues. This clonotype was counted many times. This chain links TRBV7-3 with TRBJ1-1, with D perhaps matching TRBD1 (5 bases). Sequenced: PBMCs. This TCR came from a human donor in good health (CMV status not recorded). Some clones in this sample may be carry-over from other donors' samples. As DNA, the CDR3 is TGTGCCAGCAGCACGAGTGGACAATCTGAAGCTTTCTTT. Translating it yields CASSTSGQSEAFF.